This T cell receptor (beta chain) stems from a study of beta chain features in type 1 diabetes. Findings and caveats of the study: All four CD4+ subsets of Type 1 diabetes patients contained TCRB CDR3s that were moderately but significantly shorter. Individuals with type 1 diabetes displayed fewer insertions and more deletions at VDJ junctions.

Per germline, CDR1 SEHNR and CDR2 FQNEAQ (reference sequence). This CDR3 is 15 amino acids long. Trimming at V came to 5 bases and at J to 3 bases, leaving 9 bases not matched to a gene. What was sequenced were expressed TCRB transcripts, since all of the isolated RNA had been reverse transcribed. Sequencing used immunoSEQ multiplex PCR; TCRdb keeps in-frame clones, though not all of them. The sample shows around 160,000 clones, approximately 8.7% of them seen only once. On this clone: Its antigen is undetermined.

V gene TRBV7-9 combines with J gene TRBJ1-1; 7 bases match TRBD1. The sequence was collected from a woman aged 25 to 39 with type 1 diabetes. The sample taken for sequencing was central memory CD4+ T cells from blood. The CDR3 loop is CASSETGARHTEAFF. CDR3 sequence (DNA): TGTGCCAGCAGCGAAACAGGGGCCCGACACACTGAAGCTTTCTTT.